The sequence of this T cell receptor beta chain was determined in a study of PD-1 blockade in classical Hodgkin lymphoma. All patients experienced relapse after autologous stem cell transplantation, and brentuximab vedotin exposure was variable. Findings and caveats of the study: The CD4+ diversity rise by C4D1 was clearest in complete responders. The study found complete responders had baseline diversity similar to newly diagnosed patients. When nivolumab was started under 1 year after ASCT, patients were excluded.

By sample share, this clone is medium-sized. What it binds is unknown. Sequencing used immunoSEQ multiplex PCR; TCRdb keeps in-frame clones, though not all of them. The sample gives some 4,000 clones, under 75% of which show up once; around 40% is in the top ten. CDR3 size: 13 residues. J lost 7 bases, V lost 5 bases, and 5 bases had no gene match. Germline-derived CDR1 and CDR2 are LNHDA and SQIVND (reference sequence). This sequence was found in a human donor with classical Hodgkin lymphoma. This rearrangement joins TRBV19 to TRBJ1-5; 7 nucleotides agree with TRBD1. The sample here was peripheral blood mononuclear cells (PBMCs), taken at baseline. The CDR3 region is CASSSTGTQPQHF. The CDR3 nucleotides are TGTGCCAGTAGTTCGACAGGGACCCAGCCCCAGCATTTT.